These T cell receptor beta chains were read from a single sample in a study of OX40 agonist ivuxolimab in advanced cancers. The protocol was immunoSEQ multiplex PCR, while the TCRdb copy is restricted to in-frame clones and leaves out a portion. This sample has tens of thousands of clones, with 65% to 85% found just once. The sequencing used CD4+ or CD8+ T cells sorted from blood, collected in a trial of the OX40 agonist ivuxolimab. All receptors come from an adult with an advanced solid tumor such as melanoma, head and neck, liver or kidney cancer. CDR3s include the opening cysteine and the closing phenylalanine or tryptophan. A D gene is named only where the DNA matches it firmly. Size is omitted from some rows. Given values are once, few, many or a class for expanded clones.

NA	TRBV10-2	TRBD1	TRBJ2-7	16	TGCGCCAGCAGTGATGGCAGGACACAGGGGGCGTGGGAGCAGTACTTC	CASSDGRTQGAWEQYF
few	TRBV18	NA	TRBJ1-1	14	TGTGCCACCCAAGCAGTGGACATGAACACTGAAGCTTTCTTT	CATQAVDMNTEAFF
NA	TRBV11-2	NA	TRBJ2-7	16	TGTGCCAGCAGCTTCTCCCGGGACACCGAAGTCTACGAGCAGTACTTC	CASSFSRDTEVYEQYF
NA	TRBV2	TRBD1	TRBJ1-2	14	TGTGCCAGCAGTCAGGACAGGGGGCGCATTGGCTACACCTTC	CASSQDRGRIGYTF
once	TRBV23-1	NA	TRBJ1-3	16	TGCGCCAGCACGAAACCAGAAGTCAGCTCTGGAAACACCATATATTTT	CASTKPEVSSGNTIYF
NA	TRBV27	NA	TRBJ2-3	15	TGTGCCAGCAAACCCGGGGGCAGGGGCACAGATACGCAGTATTTT	CASKPGGRGTDTQYF
NA	TRBV19	NA	TRBJ1-2	14	TGTGCCAGTAGTATCTTTGGGCAGAACTATGGCTACACCTTC	CASSIFGQNYGYTF
NA	TRBV6-5	TRBD1	TRBJ1-1	15	TGTGCCAGCAGTTACAGTCAGGGGGTGAACACTGAAGCTTTCTTT	CASSYSQGVNTEAFF
NA	TRBV29-1	NA	TRBJ2-7	12	TGCAGCGTTGAAATACAGGACTACGAGCAGTACTTC	CSVEIQDYEQYF
NA	TRBV27	TRBD1	TRBJ1-1	17	TGTGCCAGCAGTGACACCGGGACAGGGGGCAGGGACACTGAAGCTTTCTTT	CASSDTGTGGRDTEAFF
NA	TRBV9	NA	TRBJ2-7	15	TGTGCCAGCAGCGAGGGAGGTTCAACTAAGATCGAGCAGTACTTC	CASSEGGSTKIEQYF
NA	TRBV7-9	NA	TRBJ1-2	11	TGTGCCAGCGGAGGGGTCTATGGCTACACCTTC	CASGGVYGYTF
NA	TRBV5-1	TRBD2	TRBJ2-1	15	TGCGCCAGCAGCTTAAGTCGTTTAGCGGGATCTGAGCAGTTCTTC	CASSLSRLAGSEQFF
NA	TRBV6-6	NA	TRBJ2-7	14	TGTGCCAGCAGCCCCGGGACTGGGGTTTACGAGCAGTACTTC	CASSPGTGVYEQYF
NA	TRBV5-4	NA	TRBJ1-4	13	TGTGCCAGCAGCTTCGGCGGTAATGAAAAACTGTTTTTT	CASSFGGNEKLFF
NA	TRBV27	TRBD2	TRBJ2-1	17	TGTGCCAGCAGTCCACTCTTAATAGCGGGAGGGCCCATTGAGCAGTTCTTC	CASSPLLIAGGPIEQFF
NA	TRBV5-1	NA	TRBJ2-1	16	TGCGCCAGCAGCTTGGCCCCGGGACAATCCTACAATGAGCAGTTCTTC	CASSLAPGQSYNEQFF
NA	TRBV6-6	TRBD1	TRBJ1-1	13	TGTGCCAGCAGTTCCTCAGGGGGCACTGAAGCTTTCTTT	CASSSSGGTEAFF
NA	TRBV9	NA	TRBJ2-7	14	TGTGCCAGCAGCGTCGACCGGGACCCTTACGAGCAGTACTTC	CASSVDRDPYEQYF
NA	TRBV7-6	TRBD2	TRBJ2-3	15	TGTGCCAGCAGCTTCCGCGGGGGGGCTGGAGATACGCAGTATTTT	CASSFRGGAGDTQYF
NA	TRBV4-1	NA	TRBJ2-1	16	TGCGCCAGCAGCCAAGATATACGTCCGGGGCACAATGAGCAGTTCTTC	CASSQDIRPGHNEQFF
NA	TRBV15	NA	TRBJ1-2	15	TGTGCCACCAGCAGAGTAGAGGTCGTAACTAATGGCTACACCTTC	CATSRVEVVTNGYTF
few	TRBV2	NA	TRBJ1-4	16	TGTGCCAGCAGGCTGCGGGAGAGGGCCTCTAATGAAAAACTGTTTTTT	CASRLRERASNEKLFF
NA	TRBV6-6	NA	TRBJ2-1	15	TGTGCCAGCAGTTGGGGGTCGTTCGTCTACAATGAGCAGTTCTTC	CASSWGSFVYNEQFF
NA	TRBV6-1	NA	TRBJ2-1	13	TGTGCCAGCAGTGGGACGAGGAATGTGGAGCAGTTCTTC	CASSGTRNVEQFF
NA	TRBV6-5	TRBD1	TRBJ2-5	15	TGTGCCAGCAGTCCCGGGACAGGGACAGGGGAGACCCAGTACTTC	CASSPGTGTGETQYF
NA	TRBV25-1	TRBD2	TRBJ2-7	16	TGTGCCAGCTCCGGAGAACTAGCGGGAGGAAAATACGAGCAGTACTTC	CASSGELAGGKYEQYF
NA	TRBV27	NA	TRBJ2-3	15	TGTGCCAGCAGTTTCGACTGGGCTAGCACAGATACGCAGTATTTT	CASSFDWASTDTQYF
once	TRBV2	NA	TRBJ2-5	13	TGTGCCAGCAGTACCCGGGAGCAAGAGACCCAGTACTTC	CASSTREQETQYF
NA	TRBV7-9	TRBD1	TRBJ2-1	15	TGTGCCAGCAGCTTGGGACAGGGCTCCTACAATGAGCAGTTCTTC	CASSLGQGSYNEQFF
NA	TRBV6-5	TRBD1	TRBJ1-2	15	TGTGCCAGCAGTTACCTTCAGGGGGCGCGGTATGGCTACACCTTC	CASSYLQGARYGYTF
NA	TRBV10-2	TRBD2	TRBJ2-7	14	TGCGCCAGCAGTGTTAGTCTAGCGGGTTACGAGCAGTACTTC	CASSVSLAGYEQYF
NA	TRBV19	NA	TRBJ2-5	15	TGTGCCAGTAGTATAGATTGGACAGTCCAAGAGACCCAGTACTTC	CASSIDWTVQETQYF
medium-sized	TRBV9	TRBD1	TRBJ1-1	15	TGTGCCAGCAGCGTCGCGACAGGGGATGACACTGAAGCTTTCTTT	CASSVATGDDTEAFF
NA	TRBV28	TRBD2	TRBJ2-1	15	TGTGCCAGCAGTTTGGGGGGGAAGAAGTACAATGAGCAGTTCTTC	CASSLGGKKYNEQFF
NA	TRBV11-3	TRBD1	TRBJ2-2	16	TGTGCCAGCAGTCCCGGAGGGCAGGGGGCCACCGGGGAGCTGTTTTTT	CASSPGGQGATGELFF
few	TRBV2	TRBD1	TRBJ1-5	15	TGTGCCAGCAGTGAGACAGGGGGCGTCGGTCAGCCCCAGCATTTT	CASSETGGVGQPQHF
NA	TRBV19	TRBD2	TRBJ2-2	15	TGTGCCAGTAGTTCTAGCGGGAGGGACACCGGGGAGCTGTTTTTT	CASSSSGRDTGELFF
NA	TRBV10-2	NA	TRBJ2-2	13	TGCGCCAGCAGGACCGAGCTGGGCGGGGAGCTGTTTTTT	CASRTELGGELFF
NA	TRBV2	NA	TRBJ2-7	11	TGTGCCAGCAGTTACACCTACGAGCAGTACTTC	CASSYTYEQYF
NA	TRBV29-1	NA	TRBJ2-2	11	TGCAGCGGCAGGGGGGGCGGGGAGCTGTTTTTT	CSGRGGGELFF
NA	TRBV9	NA	TRBJ1-4	15	TGTGCCAGCAGCGTCGGCGTGGGGGAAGTCGAAAAACTGTTTTTT	CASSVGVGEVEKLFF
NA	TRBV30	NA	TRBJ1-2	11	TGTGCCTGGAGTGTTGGTTATGGCTACACCTTC	CAWSVGYGYTF
NA	TRBV11-2	NA	TRBJ1-1	12	TGTGCCAGCAGCTTATGGCGTCTTGAAGCTTTCTTT	CASSLWRLEAFF
NA	TRBV27	NA	TRBJ2-7	15	TGTGCCAGCAGTTTCAATGCGGAACTGAGCGACGAGCAGTACTTC	CASSFNAELSDEQYF
NA	TRBV4-1	NA	TRBJ2-7	15	TGCGCCAGCAGCCAAGTAGCGGAGAGCTCCTACGAGCAGTACTTC	CASSQVAESSYEQYF